Shown below are 3 T cell receptor beta chains from a single sample sequenced in a study of shared clonotypes between healthy human individuals. Using immunoSEQ multiplex PCR, the repertoire was profiled, and TCRdb retains in-frame clones only, with some absent. The sample has over a million clones; approximately 98.5% are singletons. The sequenced sample was naive CD4+ T cells sorted from blood. Noted subset: CD45RA+ positively selected. The receptor set was obtained from a man aged 30 to 45 in good health.

V gene TRBV27 combines with J gene TRBJ1-2, with D tentatively TRBD1 (6 bases). The CDR3 is 15 amino acids. The V end was cut by 5 bases, the J end by 5 bases, with 18 bases between. Germline V gene sequence: CDR1 MNHEY, CDR2 SMNVEV (reference sequence). CDR3 protein: CASSRGRDIIYGYTF. The CDR3 bases are TGTGCCAGCAGTCGGGGACGGGACATTATATATGGCTACACCTTC.

Concerning this clone itself: Additional DNA sequences in this sample encode the identical CDR3. The V gene is TRBV28, the J gene TRBJ2-7; D remains ambiguous. Trimming cost V 5 bases and J 0 bases, with 2 bases left between them. The CDR3 has 11 amino acids. CDR1 and CDR2 (germline): MDHEN, SYDVKM. The CDR3 here is CASSDSYEQYF. The CDR3 DNA reads TGTGCCAGCAGTGACTCCTACGAGCAGTACTTC.

This clone was detected a few times. The same CDR3 is also encoded by other DNA sequences in this sample. V and J are TRBV5-1 and TRBJ2-1; 7 bases align to TRBD1. In germline, CDR1 is SGHRS, CDR2 YFSETQ. V shed 0 bases, J shed 4 bases, and the junction held 4 bases outside the gene matches. The CDR3 spans 15 residues. The CDR3: CASSLAGQSYNEQFF. The CDR3 DNA is TGCGCCAGCAGCTTGGCGGGACAGAGTTACAATGAGCAGTTCTTC. The variable domain in full, completed from reference TRBV5-1 and TRBJ2-1, reads KAGVTQTPRYLIKTRGQQVTLSCSPISGHRSVSWYQQTPGQGLQFLFEYFSETQRNKGNFPGRFSGRQFSNSRSEMNVSTLELGDSALYLCASSLAGQSYNEQFFGPGTRLTVL.